What follows describes a single TCR beta chain. The antigen is undetermined. The sample is drawn from a study of beta chain features in type 1 diabetes. Study details: What patients shared with healthy donors was a similar profile of age, gender and cell yields. Whole-study findings and limits: Patients' naive, central memory and Treg TCRB repertoires seemed closer to one another than those of healthy donors. Moderate but significant shortening of TCRB CDR3s was recorded in all four CD4+ subsets from Type 1 diabetes patients. Sequencing of cDNA might inflate the share of cells that strongly express TCR.

The investigators reverse transcribed all of the isolated RNA, so they sequenced expressed TCRB transcripts. About 3.6 million reads per sample on average were obtained from naive, central memory and regulatory T cell samples. Measured with immunoSEQ multiplex PCR; TCRdb has only the in-frame clones, and not every one. The table includes roughly 340,000 clones, 10% to 15% detected once. The TCR sequence derives from a woman aged 18-29 years with type 1 diabetes. The sample comprised naive CD4+ T cells from blood.

CDR3 sequence: CASMRLAGSYEQYF. The CDR3 DNA reads TGTGCCAGCATGCGACTAGCGGGCTCCTACGAGCAGTACTTC. The chain couples TRBV11-2 to TRBJ2-7, with 10 bases matching TRBD2. In germline, CDR1 is SGHAT, CDR2 FQNNGV. V was pared by 7 bases and J by 0 bases, with 3 bases of the junction left unmatched. This CDR3 contains 14 residues.